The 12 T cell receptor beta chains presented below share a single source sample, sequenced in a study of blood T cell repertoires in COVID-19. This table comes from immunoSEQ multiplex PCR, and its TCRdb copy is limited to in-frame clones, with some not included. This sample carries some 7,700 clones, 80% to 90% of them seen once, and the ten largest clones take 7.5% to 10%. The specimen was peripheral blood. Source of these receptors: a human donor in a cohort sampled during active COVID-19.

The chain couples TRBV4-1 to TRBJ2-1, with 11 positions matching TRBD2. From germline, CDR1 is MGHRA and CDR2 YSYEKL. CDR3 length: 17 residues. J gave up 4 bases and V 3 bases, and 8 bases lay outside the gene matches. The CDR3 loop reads CASSQSRGTSGYNEQFF. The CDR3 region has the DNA TGCGCCAGCAGCCAGAGCCGCGGGACTAGCGGATACAATGAGCAGTTCTTC.

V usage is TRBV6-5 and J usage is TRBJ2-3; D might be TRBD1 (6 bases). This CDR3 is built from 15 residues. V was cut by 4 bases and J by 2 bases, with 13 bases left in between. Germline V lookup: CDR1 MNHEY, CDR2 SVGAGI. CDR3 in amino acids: CASSSRNRATDTQYF. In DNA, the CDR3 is TGTGCCAGCAGTTCCAGGAACAGGGCCACAGATACGCAGTATTTT.

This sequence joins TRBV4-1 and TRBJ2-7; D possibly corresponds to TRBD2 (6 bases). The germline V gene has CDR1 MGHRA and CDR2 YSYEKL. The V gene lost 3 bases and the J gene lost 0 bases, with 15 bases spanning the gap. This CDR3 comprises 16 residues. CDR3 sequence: CASSHPIAESSYEQYF. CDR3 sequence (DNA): TGCGCCAGCAGCCACCCTATAGCGGAAAGCTCCTACGAGCAGTACTTC.

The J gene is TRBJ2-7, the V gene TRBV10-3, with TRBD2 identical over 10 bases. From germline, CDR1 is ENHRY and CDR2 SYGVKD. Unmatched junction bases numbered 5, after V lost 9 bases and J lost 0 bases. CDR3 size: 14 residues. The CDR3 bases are TGTGCCATTAGCGGGAGGCCAAGCTCCTACGAGCAGTACTTC. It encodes CAISGRPSSYEQYF.

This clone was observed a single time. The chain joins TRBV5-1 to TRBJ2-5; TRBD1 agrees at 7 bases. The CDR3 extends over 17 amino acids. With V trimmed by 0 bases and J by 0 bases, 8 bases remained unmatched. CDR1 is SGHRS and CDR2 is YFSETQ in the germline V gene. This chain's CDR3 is CASSLELTGYYQETQYF. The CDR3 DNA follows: TGCGCCAGCAGCTTGGAACTGACAGGGTACTACCAAGAGACCCAGTACTTC.

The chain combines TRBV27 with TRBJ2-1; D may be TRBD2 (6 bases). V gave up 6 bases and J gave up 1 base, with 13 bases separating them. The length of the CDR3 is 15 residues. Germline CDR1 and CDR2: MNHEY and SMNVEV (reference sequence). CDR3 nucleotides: TGTGCCAGCAGCTTCTCGGGACTGTCCTACAATGAGCAGTTCTTC. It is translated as CASSFSGLSYNEQFF.

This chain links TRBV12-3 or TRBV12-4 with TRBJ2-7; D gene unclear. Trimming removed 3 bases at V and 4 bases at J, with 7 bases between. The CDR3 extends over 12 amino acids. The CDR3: CASSFSGYEQYF. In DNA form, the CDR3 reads TGTGCCAGCAGTTTTTCGGGTTACGAGCAGTACTTC.

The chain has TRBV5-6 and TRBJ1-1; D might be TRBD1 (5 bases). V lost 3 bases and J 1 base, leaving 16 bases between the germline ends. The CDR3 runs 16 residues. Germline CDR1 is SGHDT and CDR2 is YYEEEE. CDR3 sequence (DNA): TGTGCCAGCAGCTCACTGGGGCCAGTGAAGAACACTGAAGCTTTCTTT. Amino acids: CASSSLGPVKNTEAFF. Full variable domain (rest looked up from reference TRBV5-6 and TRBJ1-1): DAGVTQSPTHLIKTRGQQVTLRCSPKSGHDTVSWYQQALGQGPQFIFQYYEEEERQRGNFPDRFSGHQFPNYSSELNVNALLLGDSALYLCASSSLGPVKNTEAFFGQGTRLTVV.

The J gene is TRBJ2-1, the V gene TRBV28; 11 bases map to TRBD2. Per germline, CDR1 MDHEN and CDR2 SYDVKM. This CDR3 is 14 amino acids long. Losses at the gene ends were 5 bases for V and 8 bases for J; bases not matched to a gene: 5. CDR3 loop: CASSTSGSVDEQFF. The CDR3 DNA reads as TGTGCCAGCAGTACTAGCGGGAGTGTGGATGAGCAGTTCTTC.

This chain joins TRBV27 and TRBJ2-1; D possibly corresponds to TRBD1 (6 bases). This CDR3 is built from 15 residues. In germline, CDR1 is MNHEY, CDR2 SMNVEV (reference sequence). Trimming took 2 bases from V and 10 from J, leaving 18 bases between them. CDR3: CASSLRQVPSGEQFF. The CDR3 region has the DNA TGTGCCAGCAGTTTACGACAGGTCCCATCGGGGGAGCAGTTCTTC.

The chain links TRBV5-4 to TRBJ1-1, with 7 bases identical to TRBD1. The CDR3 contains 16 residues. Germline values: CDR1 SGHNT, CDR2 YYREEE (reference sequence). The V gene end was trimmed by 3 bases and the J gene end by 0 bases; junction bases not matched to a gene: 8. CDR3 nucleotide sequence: TGTGCCAGCAGCTCACTAAGGGACAGCTTGAACACTGAAGCTTTCTTT. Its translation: CASSSLRDSLNTEAFF.

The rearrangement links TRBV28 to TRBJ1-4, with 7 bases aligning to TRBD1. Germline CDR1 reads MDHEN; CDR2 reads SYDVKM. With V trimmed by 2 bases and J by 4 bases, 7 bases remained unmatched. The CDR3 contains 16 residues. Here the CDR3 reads CASSLLGTDLNEKLFF. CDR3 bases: TGTGCCAGCAGTTTACTCGGGACAGACCTTAATGAAAAACTGTTTTTT.